This T cell receptor (beta chain) was sequenced for a study of T-cell reconstitution after alpha-beta-depleted transplantation in children. Study-level points and caveats: The origin of alpha-beta T cells about two months after transplant was reportedly several hundred expanded graft clones. One year post-transplant, T-cell counts and diversity were largely derived from T cells produced anew. Several patients had high TCRbeta diversity at day 60; it came from surviving recipient T cells and thymic progenitors.

As it was prepared, the TCRbeta library received unique molecular identifiers. TCRdb re-called the PCR reads through MiXCR, storing one row per CDR3 protein. Counted here are fewer than 700,000 distinct CDR3 sequences, approximately 12% occurring once; the ten biggest clones make up over 2%. As for this clonotype: Its antigen is not identified.

Sequenced material: PBMCs, mostly from graft donor cells, taken 360 days after TCRalphabeta/CD19-depleted stem cell transplant. The TCR originated in a male patient younger than 18 who had a stem cell transplant for acute myeloid leukemia, so the T cells may come from the graft donor.

CDR3: CASSGRDRVNEQFF. The CDR3 DNA follows: TGTGCCAGCAGCGGCCGGGACAGGGTCAATGAGCAGTTCTTC. The V call is TRBV5-6, the J call TRBJ2-1; 9 nucleotides agree with TRBD1. Trimming took 4 bases from V and 6 from J; bases not matched to a gene: 5. The CDR3 length is 14 residues. The germline gives CDR1 SGHDT, CDR2 YYEEEE.